These 30 T cell receptor beta chains originate from one sample sequenced in a study of post-analysis software for immune sequencing data. What these receptors recognize is not known. Study findings and constraints: Relative to controls, patients had about five TRBV segments at higher frequency, with TRBV5-6, TRBV5-1 and TRBV20-1 among these.

The library was made from cDNA and included unique molecular identifiers. TCRdb recomputed calls from the PCR reads with MiXCR, one row per CDR3 protein. Of hundreds of thousands of distinct CDR3 sequences in the sample, roughly 30% were seen once. Source material: blood. Source of these receptors: a girl aged 5 to 17 with multiple sclerosis.

Turning to this clonotype: One junction end disagrees with the germline gene, perhaps due to a read error. This sequence joins TRBV6-6 and TRBJ2-2, with a tentative D call TRBD1 (6 bases). Germline CDR1 is MNHNY and CDR2 is SVGAGI (reference sequence). CDR3 size: 14 residues. The CDR3 sequence is CASSYGDITGERFF. The CDR3 DNA sequence: TGTGCCAGCAGTTACGGGGACATCACCGGGGAGCGGTTTTTT.

This chain joins TRBV7-2 and TRBJ2-2; D may be TRBD2 (6 bases). This CDR3 has 16 residues. CDR1 and CDR2 from the germline V gene are SGHTA and FQGNSA. V lost 4 bases and J 3 bases, leaving 15 bases between the germline ends. The DNA for the CDR3 is TGTGCCAGCAGCTGGCAACCGGGGGTGGACACCGGGGAGCTGTTTTTT. Translating gives CASSWQPGVDTGELFF.

V usage is TRBV20-1 and J usage is TRBJ2-7; weak D call: TRBD2 (5 bases). The V and J ends lost 6 bases and 5 bases respectively, with 26 bases between them. Germline-derived CDR1 and CDR2 are DFQATT and SNEGSKA (reference sequence). The CDR3 extends over 16 amino acids. The chain's CDR3 is CSASRGIGASLDEQYF. In DNA form, the CDR3 reads TGCAGTGCCAGTCGAGGGATAGGTGCCTCTTTGGACGAGCAGTACTTC.

The rearrangement uses TRBV10-3 and TRBJ2-1; 7 positions match TRBD1. This CDR3 region has 16 residues. Germline-derived CDR1 and CDR2 are ENHRY and SYGVKD. V lost 4 bases, J lost 4 bases, and 10 bases stayed unmatched. CDR3 coding DNA: TGTGCCATCAGTGGGCCTCCGGGACAGCTTTACAATGAGCAGTTCTTC. Translating it yields CAISGPPGQLYNEQFF.

This clonotype was seen more than once but under ten times. The chain links TRBV4-1 to TRBJ1-1; 10 bases fit TRBD1. Trimming at V came to 0 bases and at J to 10 bases, leaving 5 bases not matched to a gene. Germline assignment: CDR1 MGHRA and CDR2 YSYEKL. The CDR3 has 14 amino acids. The CDR3 here is CASSQETGGRRAFF. The CDR3 nucleotides are TGCGCCAGCAGCCAAGAGACAGGGGGCCGTCGAGCTTTCTTT.

This clonotype was detected a few times. The chain joins TRBV28 to TRBJ2-1; D is ambiguous. Looked up from germline, CDR1 is MDHEN and CDR2 is SYDVKM. The CDR3 runs 11 residues. Trimming stripped 3 bases from V and 9 bases from J, with 6 bases between. The chain's CDR3 is CASSFPGEQFF. CDR3 bases: TGTGCCAGCAGTTTTCCGGGTGAGCAGTTCTTC.

This chain connects TRBV9 to TRBJ2-5; 9 bases are shared with TRBD1. The DNA end favors TRBJ2-1, so the J call may be wrong. The V gene's germline CDR1 is SGDLS and CDR2 YYNGEE. The CDR3 has 14 residues. CDR3 coding DNA: TGTGCCAGCAGCGGGACAGGGGTTGGAGAGACCCAGTTCTTC. Amino acids: CASSGTGVGETQFF.

This clonotype was seen more than once but under ten times. V usage is TRBV29-1 and J usage is TRBJ2-3; D may be TRBD1 or TRBD2 (5 bases each). This CDR3 spans 14 amino acids. From germline, CDR1 is SQVTM and CDR2 ANQGSEA. V lost 7 bases, J lost 0 bases, and 14 bases lay in between. CDR3 region: CSASPGRSTDTQYF. CDR3 nucleotides: TGCAGCGCCAGTCCGGGACGGAGCACAGATACGCAGTATTTT.

V gene TRBV20-1 combines with J gene TRBJ2-7; 12 bases agree with TRBD2. Looked up from germline, CDR1 is DFQATT and CDR2 is SNEGSKA (reference sequence). Trimming removed 5 bases from V and 2 bases from J; junction bases left unmatched: 16. The CDR3 length is 18 residues. CDR3 amino acids: CSAPTGRASGRAAYEQYF. The CDR3 bases are TGCAGTGCTCCAACAGGGAGGGCTAGCGGGAGGGCCGCCTACGAGCAGTACTTC.

The gene calls are TRBV5-1 and TRBJ2-1; weak D call: TRBD2 (5 bases). Germline CDR1 reads SGHRS; CDR2 reads YFSETQ. CDR3 size: 14 residues. V was pared by 2 bases and J by 9 bases, with 15 bases between. CDR3 residues: CASSFIRTASEQFF. The CDR3 DNA is TGCGCCAGCAGCTTCATCAGGACTGCGTCTGAGCAGTTCTTC.

The sample holds a few counts of this clonotype. J is TRBJ2-1 and V is TRBV5-6; D not certain. Trimming removed 4 bases from V and 9 bases from J, with 14 bases in between. The CDR3 runs 13 residues. Germline values: CDR1 SGHDT, CDR2 YYEEEE. Here the CDR3 DNA reads TGTGCCAGCAGCCGTGAGCCAGCCGGTGAGCAGTTCTTC. It encodes CASSREPAGEQFF.

The chain is built from TRBV7-9 and TRBJ2-1, with D possibly being TRBD2 (6 bases). This CDR3 is built from 13 residues. Germline V gives CDR1 SEHNR, CDR2 FQNEAQ (reference sequence). V lost 6 bases to trimming and J lost 10 bases, with 16 bases between them. DNA of the CDR3: TGTGCCAGCAGTCACGGGGGAGAGGGGGAGCAGTTCTTC. Amino acids: CASSHGGEGEQFF.

The V call is TRBV20-1, the J call TRBJ2-3; 11 bases map to TRBD1. This CDR3 region has 17 residues. In germline, CDR1 is DFQATT, CDR2 SNEGSKA (reference sequence). Germline trimming cut 3 bases from V and 5 bases from J; bases unmatched to any gene: 13. The CDR3 DNA reads TGCAGTGCTAGCAACCGAATGGACAGGGGGCTTCTAGATACGCAGTATTTT. Its protein is CSASNRMDRGLLDTQYF.

This clonotype was seen a handful of times. CDR3 protein: CASSLGEGTDTQYF. CDR3 DNA sequence: TGCGCCAGCAGCTTGGGAGAGGGAACAGATACGCAGTATTTT. The chain employs TRBV5-1 and TRBJ2-3; D might be TRBD2 (5 bases). Trimming pared 0 bases from V and 3 bases from J, leaving 8 bases between. The CDR3 consists of 14 residues. Germline V gives CDR1 SGHRS, CDR2 YFSETQ.

This clonotype was recorded a few times. V gene TRBV10-3 combines with J gene TRBJ1-2, with unresolved D. Between the trimmed V and J ends, which lost 3 bases and 0 bases, there was a span of 11 bases. In germline, CDR1 is ENHRY, CDR2 SYGVKD. The CDR3 loop spans 15 amino acids. The CDR3 sequence is CAISDASLANYGYTF. The CDR3 DNA reads as TGTGCCATCAGTGATGCGAGCTTAGCTAACTATGGCTACACCTTC.

This clonotype has more than one count but fewer than ten. This chain's CDR3 is CASSQAQWHEQFF. The CDR3 nucleotides read TGTGCCAGCAGCCAGGCTCAGTGGCATGAGCAGTTCTTC. This sequence joins TRBV3-1 and TRBJ2-1; no clear D. Germline assignment: CDR1 LGHDT and CDR2 YNNKEL (reference sequence). Between the trimmed V and J ends, which lost 3 bases and 8 bases, there was a span of 11 bases. This CDR3 has 13 amino acids.

CDR3 sequence: CSVWHNEQFF. CDR3 coding DNA: TGCAGTGTATGGCACAATGAGCAGTTCTTC. This chain uses TRBV20-1 with TRBJ2-1; no reliable D call. Per germline, CDR1 DFQATT and CDR2 SNEGSKA (reference sequence). V was trimmed by 7 bases and J by 5 bases, leaving 6 bases between them. This CDR3 has 10 amino acids.

About this clonotype: One base away lies a much larger clone, so this may be a sequencing read error. The rearrangement links TRBV6-2 or TRBV6-3 to TRBJ2-3; D remains ambiguous. This CDR3 is built from 12 residues. Per germline, CDR1 MNHEY and CDR2 SVGEGT. The germline V and J ends were trimmed by 6 bases and 3 bases, with 7 bases remaining between them. The CDR3 coding sequence is TGTGCCAGCAGCTCGGAGACAGATACGCAGTATTTT. This gives the protein CASSSETDTQYF.

This clonotype was counted between two and nine times. This chain links TRBV5-1 with TRBJ2-1; no clear D gene. Germline values: CDR1 SGHRS, CDR2 YFSETQ. The CDR3 contains 12 residues. Trimming removed 4 bases at V and 4 bases at J, with 6 bases between. The CDR3 here is CASSDQYNEQFF. The CDR3 DNA is TGCGCCAGCAGCGACCAGTACAATGAGCAGTTCTTC.

The chain combines TRBV12-3 or TRBV12-4 with TRBJ2-7, with D uncertain. The CDR3 has 11 amino acids. Trimming pared 3 bases from V and 7 bases from J, leaving 7 bases between. The CDR3 DNA reads as TGTGCCAGCAGTTTCCCCTGGGAGCAGTACTTC. Translating gives CASSFPWEQYF.

This chain links TRBV7-9 with TRBJ2-5, with TRBD2 matching 7 bases. Germline CDR1 reads SEHNR; CDR2 reads FQNEAQ (reference sequence). Trimming at V came to 1 base and at J to 5 bases, leaving 13 bases not matched to a gene. This CDR3 spans 17 amino acids. CDR3 in amino acids: CASSLERGASTEETQYF. CDR3 in DNA: TGTGCCAGCAGCTTAGAGCGGGGTGCTTCGACTGAGGAGACCCAGTACTTC. Complete variable domain (other parts from reference TRBV7-9 and TRBJ2-5): DTGVSQNPRHKITKRGQNVTFRCDPISEHNRLYWYRQTLGQGPEFLTYFQNEAQLEKSRLLSDRFSAERPKGSFSTLEIQRTEQGDSAMYLCASSLERGASTEETQYFGPGTRLLVL.

This clonotype was recorded at least ten times. The chain links TRBV7-2 to TRBJ2-1, with TRBD2 matching over 10 bases. CDR3 length: 17 amino acids. V lost 3 bases to trimming and J lost 9 bases; unmatched junction nucleotides: 14. CDR1 is SGHTA and CDR2 is FQGNSA in the germline V gene. CDR3 sequence reads: CASSFLVAGGTGGEQFF. CDR3 coding DNA: TGTGCCAGCAGCTTTCTGGTAGCGGGGGGAACGGGTGGTGAGCAGTTCTTC.

The chain uses TRBV15 and TRBJ2-1, with unresolved D. Germline-derived CDR1 and CDR2 are LNHNV and YYDKDF (reference sequence). The ends were cut back, 3 bases at V and 8 bases at J, with 14 bases in the middle. The CDR3 length is 14 residues. The DNA for the CDR3 is TGTGCCACCAGCAGGGAATCTTCGATCGATGAGCAGTTCTTC. This encodes CATSRESSIDEQFF.

This chain connects TRBV4-1 to TRBJ2-3, with 8 bases fitting TRBD2. Germline trimming cut 4 bases from V and 4 bases from J; bases unmatched to any gene: 10. The CDR3 consists of 16 residues. CDR1 is MGHRA, CDR2 YSYEKL, per germline. The CDR3 region has the DNA TGCGCCAGCAGCCCCCTCCCGGGGGGGATTTCAGATACGCAGTATTTT. Encoded protein: CASSPLPGGISDTQYF.

This rearrangement joins TRBV11-2 to TRBJ2-1; 9 nucleotides agree with TRBD2. CDR1 and CDR2 (germline): SGHAT, FQNNGV. The CDR3 is 17 amino acids. The J segment lost 5 bases and the V segment lost 2 bases, leaving 10 bases of the junction unmatched. CDR3 sequence: CASSLLRAGGSDNEQFF. Here the CDR3 DNA reads TGTGCCAGCAGCTTACTTAGGGCGGGGGGGTCTGACAATGAGCAGTTCTTC.

The chain joins TRBV12-3 or TRBV12-4 to TRBJ2-3; D remains ambiguous. V shed 5 bases and J shed 0 bases, with 18 bases lying between them. The length of the CDR3 is 17 residues. The CDR3: CASSAVPVGWSTDTQYF. The CDR3 nucleotides read TGTGCCAGCAGTGCCGTCCCCGTGGGGTGGAGCACAGATACGCAGTATTTT.

The chain has TRBV10-3 and TRBJ2-2; D not resolved. Trimming removed 3 bases at V and 1 base at J, with 12 bases between. CDR1 is ENHRY, CDR2 SYGVKD, per germline. The CDR3 is 16 amino acids. CDR3 DNA sequence: TGTGCCATCAGTGAAAGGACGCCCTTGAACACCGGGGAGCTGTTTTTT. Its protein product is CAISERTPLNTGELFF.

The rearrangement uses TRBV24-1 and TRBJ2-1; D may be TRBD2 (6 bases). Germline CDR1 and CDR2: KGHDR and SFDVKD. The germline V and J ends were trimmed by 0 bases and 8 bases, with 13 bases remaining between them. The CDR3 sequence is 15 residues long. The CDR3 sequence is CATSDLQRERDEQFF. The CDR3 DNA sequence: TGTGCCACCAGTGATTTGCAACGGGAGAGGGATGAGCAGTTCTTC.

The V gene is TRBV28, the J gene TRBJ2-5; maybe TRBD2 (5 bases). The CDR3 covers 14 residues. From germline, CDR1 is MDHEN and CDR2 SYDVKM. V was shortened by 7 bases and J by 4 bases, with 16 bases between the two germline ends. The CDR3 sequence: CASILRLAGETQYF. Here the CDR3 DNA reads TGTGCCAGCATCCTGCGGCTAGCCGGAGAGACCCAGTACTTC. The full variable domain, its missing parts supplied by reference TRBV28 and TRBJ2-5, is DVKVTQSSRYLVKRTGEKVFLECVQDMDHENMFWYRQDPGLGLRLIYFSYDVKMKEKGDIPEGYSVSREKKERFSLILESASTNQTSMYLCASILRLAGETQYFGPGTRLLVL.

V usage is TRBV20-1 and J usage is TRBJ1-1; no firm D call. CDR1 and CDR2 (germline): DFQATT, SNEGSKA (reference sequence). The CDR3 extends over 13 amino acids. With 3 bases removed from V and 7 bases from J, the gap between germline ends came to 15 bases. The CDR3 coding sequence is TGCAGTGCTAGGGAACAGATAGCTCTTGAAGCTTTCTTT. Translation gives CSAREQIALEAFF.